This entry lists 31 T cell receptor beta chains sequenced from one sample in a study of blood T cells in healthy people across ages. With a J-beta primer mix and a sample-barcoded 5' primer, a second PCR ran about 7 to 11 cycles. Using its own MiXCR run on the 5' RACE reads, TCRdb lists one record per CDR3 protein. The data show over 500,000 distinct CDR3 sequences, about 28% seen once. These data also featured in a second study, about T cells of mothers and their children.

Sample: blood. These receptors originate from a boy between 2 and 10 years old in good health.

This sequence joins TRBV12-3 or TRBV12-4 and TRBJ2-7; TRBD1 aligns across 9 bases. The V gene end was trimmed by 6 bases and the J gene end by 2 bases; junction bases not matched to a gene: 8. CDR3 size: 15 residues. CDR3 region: CASSTRDRDPYEQYF. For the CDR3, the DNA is TGTGCCAGCAGCACCCGGGACAGGGATCCCTACGAGCAGTACTTC.

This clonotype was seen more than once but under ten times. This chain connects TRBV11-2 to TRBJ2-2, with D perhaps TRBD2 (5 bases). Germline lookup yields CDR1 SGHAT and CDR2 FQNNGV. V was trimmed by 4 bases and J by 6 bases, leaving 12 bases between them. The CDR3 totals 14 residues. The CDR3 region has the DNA TGTGCCAGCAGCTCCAACCGGAGGCCCGGGGAGCTGTTTTTT. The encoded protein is CASSSNRRPGELFF.

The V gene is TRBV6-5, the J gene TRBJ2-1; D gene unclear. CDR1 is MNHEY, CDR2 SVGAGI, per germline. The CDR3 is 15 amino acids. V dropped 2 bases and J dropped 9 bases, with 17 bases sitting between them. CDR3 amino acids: CASSYTGLVRGEQFF. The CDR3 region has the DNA TGTGCCAGCAGTTACACCGGGCTAGTTCGCGGTGAGCAGTTCTTC.

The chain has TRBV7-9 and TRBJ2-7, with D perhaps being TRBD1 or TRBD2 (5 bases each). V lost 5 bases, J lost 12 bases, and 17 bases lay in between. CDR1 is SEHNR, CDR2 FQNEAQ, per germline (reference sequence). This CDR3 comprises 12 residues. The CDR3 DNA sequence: TGTGCCAGCAGCCGAAAAGGGACGGATCGGTACTTC. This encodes CASSRKGTDRYF.

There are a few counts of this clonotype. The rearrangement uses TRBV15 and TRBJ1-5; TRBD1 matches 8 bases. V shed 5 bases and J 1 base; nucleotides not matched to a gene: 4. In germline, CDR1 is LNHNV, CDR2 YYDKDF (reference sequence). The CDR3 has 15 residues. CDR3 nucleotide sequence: TGTGCCACCAGCCAAGACAGGGGAAGCAATCAGCCCCAGCATTTT. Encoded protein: CATSQDRGSNQPQHF.

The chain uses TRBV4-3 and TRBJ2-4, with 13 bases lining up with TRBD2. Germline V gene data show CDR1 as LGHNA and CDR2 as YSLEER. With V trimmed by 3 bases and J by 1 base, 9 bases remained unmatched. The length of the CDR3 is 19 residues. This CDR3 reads CASSHHGLAGEGAKNIQYF. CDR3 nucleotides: TGCGCCAGCAGCCACCACGGACTAGCGGGAGAGGGGGCCAAAAACATTCAGTACTTC.

CDR3 sequence reads: CASSPFSGGGKNIQYF. The DNA for the CDR3 is TGTGCCAGCAGCCCGTTTAGCGGGGGTGGCAAAAACATTCAGTACTTC. V is TRBV7-9 and J is TRBJ2-4, with 9 bases identical to TRBD2. In germline, CDR1 is SEHNR, CDR2 FQNEAQ (reference sequence). The length of the CDR3 is 16 residues. The V segment lost 5 bases and the J segment 3 bases; nucleotides outside the gene matches: 8.

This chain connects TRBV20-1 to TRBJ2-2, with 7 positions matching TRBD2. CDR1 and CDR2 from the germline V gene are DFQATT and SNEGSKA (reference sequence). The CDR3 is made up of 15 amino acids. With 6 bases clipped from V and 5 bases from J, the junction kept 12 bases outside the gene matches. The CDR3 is CSAPSGGGDTGELFF. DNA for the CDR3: TGCAGTGCCCCCTCTGGGGGGGGTGATACCGGGGAGCTGTTTTTT.

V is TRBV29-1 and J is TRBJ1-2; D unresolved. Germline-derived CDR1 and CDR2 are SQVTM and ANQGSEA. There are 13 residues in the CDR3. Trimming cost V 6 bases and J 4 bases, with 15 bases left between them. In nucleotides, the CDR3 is TGCAGCGTAGAGTTCTGTGCGGCCTATGGCTACACCTTC. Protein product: CSVEFCAAYGYTF.

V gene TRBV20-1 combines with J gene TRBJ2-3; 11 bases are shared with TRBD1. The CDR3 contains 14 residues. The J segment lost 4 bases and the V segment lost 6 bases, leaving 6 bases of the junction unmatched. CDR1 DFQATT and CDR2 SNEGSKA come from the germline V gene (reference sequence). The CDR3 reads CSAGGGQGADTQYF. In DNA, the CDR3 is TGCAGTGCAGGAGGGGGACAGGGGGCAGATACGCAGTATTTT.

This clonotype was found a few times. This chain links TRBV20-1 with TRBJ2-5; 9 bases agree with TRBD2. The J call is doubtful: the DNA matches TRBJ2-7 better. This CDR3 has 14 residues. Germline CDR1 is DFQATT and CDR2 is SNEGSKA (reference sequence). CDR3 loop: CSAERLAETNEQYF. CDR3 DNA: TGCAGTGCTGAAAGACTAGCGGAGACTAACGAGCAGTACTTC.

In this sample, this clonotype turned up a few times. CDR3 residues: CARALGGDPYEQYF. CDR3 DNA sequence: TGTGCCAGAGCGTTGGGGGGGGACCCCTACGAGCAGTACTTC. The J gene is TRBJ2-7, the V gene TRBV21-1; the D segment call TRBD1 is taken from the table without a DNA check. TRBV21-1 constitutes a pseudogene. This CDR3 comprises 14 residues.

The CDR3 sequence is CASSLAGQGPVEQYF. DNA of the CDR3: TGTGCCAGCAGCTTAGCGGGGCAGGGTCCCGTTGAGCAGTACTTC. This chain links TRBV7-6 with TRBJ2-7, with a possible D match to TRBD1 (5 bases). The V end was cut by 0 bases, the J end by 7 bases, with 16 bases between. The CDR3 consists of 15 residues. The V gene's germline CDR1 is SGHVS and CDR2 FNYEAQ.

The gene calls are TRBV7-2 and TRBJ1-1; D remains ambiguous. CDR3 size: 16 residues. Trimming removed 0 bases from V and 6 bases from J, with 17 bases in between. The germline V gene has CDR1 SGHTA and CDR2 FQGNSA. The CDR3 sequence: CASSLAPLGGVSEAFF. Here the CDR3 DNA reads TGTGCCAGCAGCTTAGCCCCGTTGGGAGGAGTGTCTGAAGCTTTCTTT.

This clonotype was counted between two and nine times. The CDR3 nucleotides read TGTGCCCTCCCCGAACAGAGGGCTCTAGGGGCCAACGTCCTGACTTTC. Encoded protein: CALPEQRALGANVLTF. This sequence joins TRBV14 and TRBJ2-6; D may be TRBD2 (5 bases). Trimming left V 11 bases short and J 4 bases short, with 21 bases between. The CDR3 is 16 amino acids. Looked up from germline, CDR1 is SGHDN and CDR2 is FVKESK.

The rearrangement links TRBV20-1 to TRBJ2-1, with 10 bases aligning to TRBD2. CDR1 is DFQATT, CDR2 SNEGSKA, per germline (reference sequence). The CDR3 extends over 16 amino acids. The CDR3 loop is CSLLPLAGVGVNEQFF. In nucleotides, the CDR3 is TGCAGCCTGCTCCCCCTAGCGGGAGTCGGGGTCAATGAGCAGTTCTTC.

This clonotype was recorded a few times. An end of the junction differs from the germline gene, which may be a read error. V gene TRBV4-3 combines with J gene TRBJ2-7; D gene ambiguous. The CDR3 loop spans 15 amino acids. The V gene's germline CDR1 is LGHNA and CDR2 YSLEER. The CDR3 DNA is TGCGCCAGCAGCCAAGAGCGATACGGTTCATACGAGCGGTACTTC. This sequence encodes CASSQERYGSYERYF.

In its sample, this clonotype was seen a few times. The CDR3 loop is CASSLFGGRVPYEQYF. In nucleotides, the CDR3 is TGTGCCAGCAGTTTGTTTGGCGGGAGGGTACCCTACGAGCAGTACTTC. V is TRBV28 and J is TRBJ2-7, with 9 bases aligning to TRBD2. The germline gives CDR1 MDHEN, CDR2 SYDVKM. V lost 3 bases and J lost 2; bases outside the gene matches: 8. The CDR3 spans 16 residues. The whole variable domain, remainder taken from reference TRBV28 and TRBJ2-7, is DVKVTQSSRYLVKRTGEKVFLECVQDMDHENMFWYRQDPGLGLRLIYFSYDVKMKEKGDIPEGYSVSREKKERFSLILESASTNQTSMYLCASSLFGGRVPYEQYFGPGTRLTVT.

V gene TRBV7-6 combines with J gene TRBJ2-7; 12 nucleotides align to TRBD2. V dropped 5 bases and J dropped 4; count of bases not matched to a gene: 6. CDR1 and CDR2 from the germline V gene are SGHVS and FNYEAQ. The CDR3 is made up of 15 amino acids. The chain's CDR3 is CASSPRGLAGYEQYF. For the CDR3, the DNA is TGTGCCAGCAGCCCCCGTGGACTAGCGGGATACGAGCAGTACTTC.

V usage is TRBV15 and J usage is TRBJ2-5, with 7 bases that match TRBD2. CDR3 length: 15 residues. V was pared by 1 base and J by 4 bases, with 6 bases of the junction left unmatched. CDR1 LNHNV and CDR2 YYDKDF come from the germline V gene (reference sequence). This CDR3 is CATSRAREGRETQYF. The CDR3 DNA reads TGTGCCACCAGCAGAGCGAGGGAGGGGCGAGAGACCCAGTACTTC.

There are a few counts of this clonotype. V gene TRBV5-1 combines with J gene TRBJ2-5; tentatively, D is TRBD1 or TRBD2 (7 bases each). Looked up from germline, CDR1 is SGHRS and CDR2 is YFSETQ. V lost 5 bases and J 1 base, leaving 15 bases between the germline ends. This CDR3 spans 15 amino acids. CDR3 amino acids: CASSSQGGAQETQYF. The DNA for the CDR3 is TGCGCCAGCAGTTCCCAGGGGGGGGCCCAAGAGACCCAGTACTTC. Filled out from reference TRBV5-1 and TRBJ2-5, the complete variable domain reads KAGVTQTPRYLIKTRGQQVTLSCSPISGHRSVSWYQQTPGQGLQFLFEYFSETQRNKGNFPGRFSGRQFSNSRSEMNVSTLELGDSALYLCASSSQGGAQETQYFGPGTRLLVL.

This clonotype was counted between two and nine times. Written as DNA, the CDR3 is TGTGCCAGCAGCTTAGCGGAACGTAGCGGGGGAGCCATTCAGTACTTC. The encoded protein is CASSLAERSGGAIQYF. This rearrangement joins TRBV7-2 to TRBJ2-4; 9 positions match TRBD2. J was trimmed by 9 bases and V by 0 bases; bases with no gene match: 9. The CDR3 loop spans 16 amino acids. From germline, CDR1 is SGHTA and CDR2 FQGNSA. Using reference TRBV7-2 and TRBJ2-4 for the parts outside the CDR3, the full variable domain is GAGVSQSPSNKVTEKGKDVELRCDPISGHTALYWYRQSLGQGLEFLIYFQGNSAPDKSGLPSDRFSAERTGGSVSTLTIQRTQQEDSAVYLCASSLAERSGGAIQYFGAGTRLSVL.

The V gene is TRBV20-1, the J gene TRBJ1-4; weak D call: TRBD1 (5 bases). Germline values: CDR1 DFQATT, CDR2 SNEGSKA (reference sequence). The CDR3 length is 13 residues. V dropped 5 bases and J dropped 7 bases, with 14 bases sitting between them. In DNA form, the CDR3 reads TGCAGTGCTCTGCCGGGGGGAGGTGAAAAACTGTTTTTT. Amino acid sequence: CSALPGGGEKLFF.

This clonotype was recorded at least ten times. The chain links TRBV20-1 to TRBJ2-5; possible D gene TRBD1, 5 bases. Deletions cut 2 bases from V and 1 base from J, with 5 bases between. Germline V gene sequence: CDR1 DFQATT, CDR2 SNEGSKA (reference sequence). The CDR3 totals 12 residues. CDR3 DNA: TGCAGTGCTAGAACAGGCCAAGAGACCCAGTACTTC. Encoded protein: CSARTGQETQYF.

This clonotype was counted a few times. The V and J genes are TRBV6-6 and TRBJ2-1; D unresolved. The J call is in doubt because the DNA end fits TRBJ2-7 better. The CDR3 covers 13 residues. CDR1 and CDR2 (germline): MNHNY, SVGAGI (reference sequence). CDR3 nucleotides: TGTGCCAGCAAGGTCGGAAGCTCCTACGAGCAGTACTTC. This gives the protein CASKVGSSYEQYF.

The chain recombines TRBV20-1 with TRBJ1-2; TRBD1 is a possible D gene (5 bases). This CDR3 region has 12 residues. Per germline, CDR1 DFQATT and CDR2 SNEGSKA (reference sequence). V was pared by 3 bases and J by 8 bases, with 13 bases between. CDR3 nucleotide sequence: TGCAGTGCTAGGTTAGAGGGGCGAGGCTACACCTTC. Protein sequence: CSARLEGRGYTF.

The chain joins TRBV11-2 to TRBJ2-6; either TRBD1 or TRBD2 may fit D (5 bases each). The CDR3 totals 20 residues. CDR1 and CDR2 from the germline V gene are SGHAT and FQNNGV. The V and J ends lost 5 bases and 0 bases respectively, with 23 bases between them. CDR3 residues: CASSLSDYRRRGSGANVLTF. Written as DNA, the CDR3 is TGTGCCAGCAGCCTTAGTGACTACAGGCGGCGAGGCTCTGGGGCCAACGTCCTGACTTTC.

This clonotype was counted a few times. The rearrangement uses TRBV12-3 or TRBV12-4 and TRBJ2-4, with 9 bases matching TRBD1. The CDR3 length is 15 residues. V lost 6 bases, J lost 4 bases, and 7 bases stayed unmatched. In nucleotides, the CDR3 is TGTGCCAGCAGCCTAATACAGGGGGCTAAAAACATTCAGTACTTC. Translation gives CASSLIQGAKNIQYF.

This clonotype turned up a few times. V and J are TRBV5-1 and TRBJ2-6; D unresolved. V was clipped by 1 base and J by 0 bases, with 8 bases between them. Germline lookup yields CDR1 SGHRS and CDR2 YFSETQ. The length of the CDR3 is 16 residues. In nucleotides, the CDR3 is TGCGCCAGCAGCTTGCGCCGTCTCTCTGGGGCCAACGTCCTGACTTTC. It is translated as CASSLRRLSGANVLTF.

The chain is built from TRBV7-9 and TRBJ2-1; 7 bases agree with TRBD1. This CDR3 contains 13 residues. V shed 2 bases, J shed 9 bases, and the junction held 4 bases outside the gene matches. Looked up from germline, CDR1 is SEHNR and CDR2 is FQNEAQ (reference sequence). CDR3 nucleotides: TGTGCCAGCAGCTTATTCAGGGGGAGTGAGCAGTTCTTC. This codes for CASSLFRGSEQFF.

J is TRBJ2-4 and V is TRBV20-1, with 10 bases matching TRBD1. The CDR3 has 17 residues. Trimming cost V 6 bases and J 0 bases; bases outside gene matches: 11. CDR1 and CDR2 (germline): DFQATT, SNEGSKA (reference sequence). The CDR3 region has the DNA TGCAGTGCCCTCGTGGACAGGGGGACGGGAGCCAAAAACATTCAGTACTTC. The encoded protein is CSALVDRGTGAKNIQYF.